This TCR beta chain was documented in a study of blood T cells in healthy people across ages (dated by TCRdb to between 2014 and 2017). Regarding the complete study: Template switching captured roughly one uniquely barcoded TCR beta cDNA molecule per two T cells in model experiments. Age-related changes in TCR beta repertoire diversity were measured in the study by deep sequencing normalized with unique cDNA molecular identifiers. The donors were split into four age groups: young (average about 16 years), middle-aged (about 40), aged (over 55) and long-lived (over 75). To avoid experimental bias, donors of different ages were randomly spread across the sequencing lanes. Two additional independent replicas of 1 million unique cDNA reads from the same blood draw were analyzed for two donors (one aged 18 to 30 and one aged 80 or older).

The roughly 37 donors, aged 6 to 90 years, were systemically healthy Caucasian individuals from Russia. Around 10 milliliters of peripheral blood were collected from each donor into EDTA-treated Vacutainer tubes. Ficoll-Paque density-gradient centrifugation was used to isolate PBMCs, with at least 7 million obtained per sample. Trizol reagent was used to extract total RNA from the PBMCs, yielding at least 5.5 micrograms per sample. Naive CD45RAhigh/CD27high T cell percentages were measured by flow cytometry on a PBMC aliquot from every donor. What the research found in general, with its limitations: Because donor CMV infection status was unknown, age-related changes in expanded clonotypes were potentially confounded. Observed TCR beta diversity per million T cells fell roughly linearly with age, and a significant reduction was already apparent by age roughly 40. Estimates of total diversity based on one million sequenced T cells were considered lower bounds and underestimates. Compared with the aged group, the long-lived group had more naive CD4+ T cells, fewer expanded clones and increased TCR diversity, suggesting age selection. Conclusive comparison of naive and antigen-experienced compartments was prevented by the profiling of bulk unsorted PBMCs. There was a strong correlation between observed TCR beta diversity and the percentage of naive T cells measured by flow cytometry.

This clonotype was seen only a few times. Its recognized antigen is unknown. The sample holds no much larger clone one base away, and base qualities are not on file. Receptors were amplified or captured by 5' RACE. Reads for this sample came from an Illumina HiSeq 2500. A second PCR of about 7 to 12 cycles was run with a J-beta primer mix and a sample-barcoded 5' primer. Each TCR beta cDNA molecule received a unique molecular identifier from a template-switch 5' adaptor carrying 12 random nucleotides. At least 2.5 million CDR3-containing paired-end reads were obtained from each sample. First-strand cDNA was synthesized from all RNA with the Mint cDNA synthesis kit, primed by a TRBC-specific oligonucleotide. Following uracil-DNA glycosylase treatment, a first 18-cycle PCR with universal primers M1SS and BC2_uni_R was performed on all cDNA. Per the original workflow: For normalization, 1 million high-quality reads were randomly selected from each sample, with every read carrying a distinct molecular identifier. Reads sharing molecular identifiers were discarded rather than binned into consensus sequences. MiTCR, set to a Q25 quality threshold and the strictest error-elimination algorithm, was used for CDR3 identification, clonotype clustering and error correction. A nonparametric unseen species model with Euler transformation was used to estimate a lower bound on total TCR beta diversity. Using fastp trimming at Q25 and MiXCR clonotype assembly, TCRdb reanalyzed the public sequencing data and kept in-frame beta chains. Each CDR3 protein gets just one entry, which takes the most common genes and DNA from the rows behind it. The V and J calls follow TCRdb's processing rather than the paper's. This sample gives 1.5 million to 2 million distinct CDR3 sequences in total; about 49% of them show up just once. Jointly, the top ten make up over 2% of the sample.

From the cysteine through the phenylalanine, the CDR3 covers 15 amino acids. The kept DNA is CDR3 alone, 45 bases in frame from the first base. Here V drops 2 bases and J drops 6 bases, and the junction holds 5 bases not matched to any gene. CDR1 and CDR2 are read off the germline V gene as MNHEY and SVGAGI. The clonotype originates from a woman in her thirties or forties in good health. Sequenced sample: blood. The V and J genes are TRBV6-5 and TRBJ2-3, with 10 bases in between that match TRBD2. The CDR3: CASSYGAGGPDTQYF. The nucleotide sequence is TGTGCCAGCAGTTACGGAGCGGGGGGGCCGGATACGCAGTATTTT.